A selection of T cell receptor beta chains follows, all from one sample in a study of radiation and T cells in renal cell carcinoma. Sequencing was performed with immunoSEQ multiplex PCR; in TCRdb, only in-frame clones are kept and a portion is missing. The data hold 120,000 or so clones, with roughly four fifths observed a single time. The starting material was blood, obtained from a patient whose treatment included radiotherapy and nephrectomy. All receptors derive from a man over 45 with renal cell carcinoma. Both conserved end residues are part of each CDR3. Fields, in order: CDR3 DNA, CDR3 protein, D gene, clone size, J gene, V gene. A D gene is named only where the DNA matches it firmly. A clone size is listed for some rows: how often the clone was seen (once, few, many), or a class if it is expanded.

CDR3nt: TGTGCCAGCAGCCAAATGATACAGACGAACACTGAAGCTTTCTTT; CDR3aa: CASSQMIQTNTEAFF; d_gene: .; abundance: .; j_gene: TRBJ1-1; v_gene: TRBV4-2
CDR3nt: TGTGCCAGCAGCCTCCCGTTCCGGGACTCCCCAGCCCGGGAGCTGTTTTTT; CDR3aa: CASSLPFRDSPARELFF; d_gene: .; abundance: once; j_gene: TRBJ2-2; v_gene: TRBV7-2
CDR3nt: TGTGCCAGCAGTTTATCGGCAGGGGGGGCCAACGTCCTGACTTTC; CDR3aa: CASSLSAGGANVLTF; d_gene: .; abundance: .; j_gene: TRBJ2-6; v_gene: TRBV28
CDR3nt: TGTGCCAGCAGCCGAGCGGTCGGGGAGCTGTTTTTT; CDR3aa: CASSRAVGELFF; d_gene: .; abundance: .; j_gene: TRBJ2-2; v_gene: TRBV6-5
CDR3nt: TGCGCCAGCAGCTTGGACAGAACGAACACTGAAGCTTTCTTT; CDR3aa: CASSLDRTNTEAFF; d_gene: .; abundance: .; j_gene: TRBJ1-1; v_gene: TRBV5-1
CDR3nt: TGTGCCAGCAGCCGATCGACAGCTGACTTTTGGGACACCATATATTTT; CDR3aa: CASSRSTADFWDTIYF; d_gene: .; abundance: once; j_gene: TRBJ1-3; v_gene: TRBV5-5
CDR3nt: TGCGCCAAAGACGACAGGGGTGGCAATCAGCCCCAGCATTTT; CDR3aa: CAKDDRGGNQPQHF; d_gene: TRBD1; abundance: .; j_gene: TRBJ1-5; v_gene: TRBV5-1
CDR3nt: TGTGCCTGGAGTGGGGTTCAATCAGGCAATCAGCCCCAGCATTTT; CDR3aa: CAWSGVQSGNQPQHF; d_gene: .; abundance: .; j_gene: TRBJ1-5; v_gene: TRBV30
CDR3nt: TGTGCCAGCAGTAGAACTAGCGGGAGCTTGGATGAGCAGTTCTTC; CDR3aa: CASSRTSGSLDEQFF; d_gene: TRBD2; abundance: once; j_gene: TRBJ2-1; v_gene: TRBV27
CDR3nt: TGTGCCAGCAGTGACCTGGGACAGGGGGAGGACACTGAAGCTTTCTTT; CDR3aa: CASSDLGQGEDTEAFF; d_gene: TRBD1; abundance: .; j_gene: TRBJ1-1; v_gene: TRBV2
CDR3nt: TGTGCCAGCTCACCAGGACAGAGCGAGTACGAGCAGTACTTC; CDR3aa: CASSPGQSEYEQYF; d_gene: .; abundance: .; j_gene: TRBJ2-7; v_gene: TRBV18
CDR3nt: TGTGCTAGCAGCTTTGGACAGGGGATTTCACCCCTCCACTTT; CDR3aa: CASSFGQGISPLHF; d_gene: TRBD1; abundance: many; j_gene: TRBJ1-6; v_gene: TRBV7-7